The TCR beta chain described here comes from a study of human T cells and chemical hapten exposure. Germline V gene sequence: CDR1 DFQATT, CDR2 SNEGSKA (reference sequence). V lost 3 bases and J lost 2, with 10 bases in between. CDR3 length: 13 residues. Blood, whole and unfractionated, served as the source for total RNA extraction. One entry per CDR3 protein, called by TCRdb with MiXCR from the 5' RACE reads. The sample lists 80,000 or so distinct CDR3 sequences, less than 20% occurring once. The clonotype comes from a female donor in good health. The V and J genes are TRBV20-1 and TRBJ2-5; possible D gene TRBD2, 5 bases. CDR3 nucleotides: TGCAGTGCTAGGCCTAGCTCACAAGAGACCCAGTACTTC. Encoded protein: CSARPSSQETQYF.